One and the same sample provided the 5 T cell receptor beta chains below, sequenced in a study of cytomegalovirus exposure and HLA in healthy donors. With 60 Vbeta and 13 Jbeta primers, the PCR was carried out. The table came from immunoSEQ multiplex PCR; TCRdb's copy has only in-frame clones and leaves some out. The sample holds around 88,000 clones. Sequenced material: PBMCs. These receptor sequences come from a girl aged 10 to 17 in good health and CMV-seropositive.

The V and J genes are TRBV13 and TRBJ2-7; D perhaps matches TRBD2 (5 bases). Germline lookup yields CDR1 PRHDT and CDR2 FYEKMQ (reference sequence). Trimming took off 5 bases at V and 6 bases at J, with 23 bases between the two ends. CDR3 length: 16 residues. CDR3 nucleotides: TGTGCCAGCAGCGGGTCTGGCGGGCCCGTTCCTGGCGAGCAGTACTTC. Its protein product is CASSGSGGPVPGEQYF.

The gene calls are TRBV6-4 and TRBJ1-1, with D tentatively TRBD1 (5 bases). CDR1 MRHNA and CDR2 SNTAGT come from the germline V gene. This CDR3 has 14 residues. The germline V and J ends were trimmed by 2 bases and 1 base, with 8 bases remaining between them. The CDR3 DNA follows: TGTGCCAGCAGTGACCAGGGAGGGAACACTGAAGCTTTCTTT. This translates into CASSDQGGNTEAFF.

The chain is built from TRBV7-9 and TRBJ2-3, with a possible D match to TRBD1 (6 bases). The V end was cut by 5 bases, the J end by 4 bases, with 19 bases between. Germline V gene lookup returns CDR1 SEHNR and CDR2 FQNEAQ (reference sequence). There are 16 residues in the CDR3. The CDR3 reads CASSARGSGAPDTQYF. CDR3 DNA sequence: TGTGCCAGCAGCGCTAGAGGGTCAGGGGCACCAGATACGCAGTATTTT.

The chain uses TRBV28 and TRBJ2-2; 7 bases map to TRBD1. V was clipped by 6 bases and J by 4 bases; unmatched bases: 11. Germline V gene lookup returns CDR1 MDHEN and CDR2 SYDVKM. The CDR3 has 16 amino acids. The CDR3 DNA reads TGTGCCAGCAGGAATACAGGGGAGAGGATCACCGGGGAGCTGTTTTTT. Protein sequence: CASRNTGERITGELFF.

For the CDR3, the DNA is TGCGCCAGCAGCCCGGGGACAGGACCCTCCTACGAGCAGTACTTC. It yields the protein CASSPGTGPSYEQYF. The chain employs TRBV5-1 and TRBJ2-7; 8 bases agree with TRBD1. This CDR3 has 15 residues. The germline V gene encodes CDR1 SGHRS and CDR2 YFSETQ. V shed 4 bases, J shed 0 bases, and the junction held 6 bases outside the gene matches.